A selection of T cell receptor beta chains follows, all from one sample in a study of vaccination effects on CD4 cells after COVID-19. Sequencing used immunoSEQ multiplex PCR; TCRdb keeps in-frame clones, though not all of them. In the table there are about 31,000 clones, over 70% of which are singletons. No antigen is known for these receptors. The sample was CD4+ T cells from PBMCs cultured with HCoV-229E spike peptides, taken after COVID-19 vaccination. These receptor sequences come from a human donor who received a COVID-19 vaccine. Both conserved end residues are part of each CDR3. A D gene is named only where the DNA matches it firmly. A clone size is listed for some rows: how often the clone was seen (once, few, many), or a class if it is expanded.

>TRBJ2-3|-|TRBV2|-
TGTGCCAGCATAGATGGCACTCCGGGCACAGATACGCAGTATTTT
CASIDGTPGTDTQYF
>TRBJ1-4|-|TRBV4-1|-
TGCGCCAGCAGCCAAGGGGCCACTGCGACTATAAATGAAAAACTGTTTTTT
CASSQGATATINEKLFF
>TRBJ2-7|-|TRBV6-5|-
TGTGCCAGCAGACAGGGTTTCGAGCAGTACTTC
CASRQGFEQYF
>TRBJ2-3|-|TRBV21-1|-
TGTGCCAGCAGCAAAGCGAGGCGGAACACAGATACGCAGTATTTT
CASSKARRNTDTQYF
>TRBJ2-7|TRBD2|TRBV9|-
TGTGCCAGCAGCGTAGGGCTAGCGGGGGGGCTATCCTACGAGCAGTACTTC
CASSVGLAGGLSYEQYF
>TRBJ2-1|-|TRBV29-1|-
TGCAGCGTTTTTTCCAGGGGATACAATGAGCAGTTCTTC
CSVFSRGYNEQFF
>TRBJ2-7|-|TRBV2|few
TGTGCCAGCAGTGAATCCCGCGTCGAGCAGTACTTC
CASSESRVEQYF
>TRBJ1-2|TRBD1|TRBV5-1|few
TGCGCCAGCAGCTTGGTGGGACAGGGCTGGGGCTACACCTTC
CASSLVGQGWGYTF
>TRBJ2-1|TRBD2|TRBV5-1|-
TGCGCCAGCAGCTTCACTAGCGGGAGAAATGGAGGTGAGCAGTTCTTC
CASSFTSGRNGGEQFF
>TRBJ1-5|-|TRBV19|medium-sized
TGTGCCAGTAGCCGCGACAGGCTCAGCAATCAGCCCCAGCATTTT
CASSRDRLSNQPQHF
>TRBJ2-7|TRBD1|TRBV7-8|-
TGTGCCAGCTTGGGCAGGGGGACAGGGTCTACTACTTGGCAGTACTTC
CASLGRGTGSTTWQYF
>TRBJ2-7|-|TRBV10-3|-
TGTGCCATCAGTCCCGGGGTATCGACCTACGAGCAGTACTTC
CAISPGVSTYEQYF
>TRBJ2-7|TRBD1|TRBV6-5|-
TGTGCCAGCAGGGACTCGGGACAGGGGACGGGTGAGCAGTACTTC
CASRDSGQGTGEQYF
>TRBJ1-5|-|TRBV12-5|-
TGTGCTAGTGGTCCCGGCCGGCCCCAGCATTTT
CASGPGRPQHF
>TRBJ1-5|-|TRBV6-1|-
TGTGCCAGCAGTGAAACCGCGACAGTTAGCAATCAGCCCCAGCATTTT
CASSETATVSNQPQHF